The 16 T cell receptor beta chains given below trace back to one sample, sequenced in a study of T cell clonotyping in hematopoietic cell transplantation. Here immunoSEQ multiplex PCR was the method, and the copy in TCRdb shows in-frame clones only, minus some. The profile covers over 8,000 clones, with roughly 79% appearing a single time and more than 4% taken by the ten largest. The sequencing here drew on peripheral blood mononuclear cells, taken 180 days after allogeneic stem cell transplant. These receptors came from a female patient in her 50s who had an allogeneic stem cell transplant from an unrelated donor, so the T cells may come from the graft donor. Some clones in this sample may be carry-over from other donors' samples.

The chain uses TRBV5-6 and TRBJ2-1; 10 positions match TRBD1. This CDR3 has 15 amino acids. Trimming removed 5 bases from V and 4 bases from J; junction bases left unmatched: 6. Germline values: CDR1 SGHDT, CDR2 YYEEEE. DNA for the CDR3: TGTGCCAGCAGTTCCAGACAGGGGGCGTACAATGAGCAGTTCTTC. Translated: CASSSRQGAYNEQFF.

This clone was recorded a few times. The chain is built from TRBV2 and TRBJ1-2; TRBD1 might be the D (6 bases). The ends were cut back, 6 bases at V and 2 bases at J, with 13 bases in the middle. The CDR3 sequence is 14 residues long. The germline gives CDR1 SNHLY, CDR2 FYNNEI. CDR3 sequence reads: CASSETGLNYGYTF. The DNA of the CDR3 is TGTGCCAGCAGCGAAACAGGGTTGAACTATGGCTACACCTTC.

The CDR3 reads CASSSGTSGRETQYF. The DNA of the CDR3 is TGTGCCAGCAGTTCCGGGACTAGCGGTCGAGAGACCCAGTACTTC. V and J are TRBV28 and TRBJ2-5, with TRBD2 matching over 11 bases. Trimming took 4 bases from V and 4 from J; bases not matched to a gene: 5. The CDR3 extends over 15 amino acids. CDR1 and CDR2 (germline): MDHEN, SYDVKM.

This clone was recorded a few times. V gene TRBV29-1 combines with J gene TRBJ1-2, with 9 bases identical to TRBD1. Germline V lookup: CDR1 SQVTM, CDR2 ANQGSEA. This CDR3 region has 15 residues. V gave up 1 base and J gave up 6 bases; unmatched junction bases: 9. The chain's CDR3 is CSVEGSGQGTDGYTF. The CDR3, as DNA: TGCAGCGTTGAAGGATCGGGACAGGGTACCGATGGCTACACCTTC.

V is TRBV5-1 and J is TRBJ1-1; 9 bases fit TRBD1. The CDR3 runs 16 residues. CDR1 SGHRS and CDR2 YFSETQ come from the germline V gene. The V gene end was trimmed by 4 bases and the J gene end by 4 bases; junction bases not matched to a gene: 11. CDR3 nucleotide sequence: TGCGCCAGCAGCCTCACTAGAGACAGGGGGGGCACTGAAGCTTTCTTT. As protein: CASSLTRDRGGTEAFF.

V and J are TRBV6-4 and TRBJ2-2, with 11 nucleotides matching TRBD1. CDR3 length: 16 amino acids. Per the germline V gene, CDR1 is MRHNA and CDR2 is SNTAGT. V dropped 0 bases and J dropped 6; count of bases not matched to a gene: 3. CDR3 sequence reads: CASSDSPGQGAGELFF. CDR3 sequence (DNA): TGTGCCAGCAGTGACTCCCCGGGACAGGGGGCCGGGGAGCTGTTTTTT.

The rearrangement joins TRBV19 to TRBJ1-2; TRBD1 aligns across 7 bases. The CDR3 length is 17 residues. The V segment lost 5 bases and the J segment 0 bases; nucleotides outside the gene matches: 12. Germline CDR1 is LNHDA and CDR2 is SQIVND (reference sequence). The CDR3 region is CASSVSGTATPNYGYTF. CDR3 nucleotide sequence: TGTGCCAGTAGTGTCTCCGGGACAGCAACTCCTAACTATGGCTACACCTTC.

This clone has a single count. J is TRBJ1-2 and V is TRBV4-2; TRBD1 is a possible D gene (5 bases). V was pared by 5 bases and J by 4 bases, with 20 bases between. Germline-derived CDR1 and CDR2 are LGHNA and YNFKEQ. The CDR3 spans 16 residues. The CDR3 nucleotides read TGTGCCAGCAGCGGGGGGGGGACTACATTATCCTATGGCTACACCTTC. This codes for CASSGGGTTLSYGYTF.

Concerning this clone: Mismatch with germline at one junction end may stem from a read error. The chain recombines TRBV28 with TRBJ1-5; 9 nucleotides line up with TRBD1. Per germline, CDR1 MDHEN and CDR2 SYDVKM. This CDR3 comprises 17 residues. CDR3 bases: TGTGCCAGCAGCTTATTAACAGGGGGCCGGAAGAATCAGCCCCAGCATTTT. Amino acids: CASSLLTGGRKNQPQHF. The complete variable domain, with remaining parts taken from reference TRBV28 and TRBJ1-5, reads DVKVTQSSRYLVKRTGEKVFLECVQDMDHENMFWYRQDPGLGLRLIYFSYDVKMKEKGDIPEGYSVSREKKERFSLILESASTNQTSMYLCASSLLTGGRKNQPQHFGDGTRLSIL.

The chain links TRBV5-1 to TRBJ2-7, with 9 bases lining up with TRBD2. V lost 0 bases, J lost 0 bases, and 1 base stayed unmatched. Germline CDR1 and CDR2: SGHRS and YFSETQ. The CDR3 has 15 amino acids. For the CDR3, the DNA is TGCGCCAGCAGCTTGGTAGCGGGGGCCTCCTACGAGCAGTACTTC. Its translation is CASSLVAGASYEQYF.

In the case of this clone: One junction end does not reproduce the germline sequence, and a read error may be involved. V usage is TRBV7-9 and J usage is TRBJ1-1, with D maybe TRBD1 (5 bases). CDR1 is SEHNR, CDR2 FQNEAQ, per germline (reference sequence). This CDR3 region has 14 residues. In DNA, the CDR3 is TGCGCCAGCAGTCCCGGGGCTACGAACACTGAAGCTTTCTTT. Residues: CASSPGATNTEAFF.

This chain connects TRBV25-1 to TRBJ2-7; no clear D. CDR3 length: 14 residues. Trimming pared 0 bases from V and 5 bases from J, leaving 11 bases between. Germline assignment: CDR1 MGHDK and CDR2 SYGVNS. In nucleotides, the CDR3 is TGTGCCAGCAGTGAATATAAAGGGATCAACGAGCAGTACTTC. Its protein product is CASSEYKGINEQYF.

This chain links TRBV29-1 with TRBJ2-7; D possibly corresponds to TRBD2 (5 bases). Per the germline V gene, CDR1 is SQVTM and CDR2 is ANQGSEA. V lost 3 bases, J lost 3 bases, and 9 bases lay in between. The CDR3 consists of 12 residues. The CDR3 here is CSVERENYEQYF. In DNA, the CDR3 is TGCAGCGTTGAGAGGGAGAACTACGAGCAGTACTTC.

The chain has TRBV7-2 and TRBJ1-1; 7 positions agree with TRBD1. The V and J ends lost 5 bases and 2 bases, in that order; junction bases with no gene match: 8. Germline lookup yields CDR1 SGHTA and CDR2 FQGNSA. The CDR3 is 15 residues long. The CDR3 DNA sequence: TGTGCCAGCAGCCCACGGACAGGCGACAACACTGAAGCTTTCTTT. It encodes CASSPRTGDNTEAFF.

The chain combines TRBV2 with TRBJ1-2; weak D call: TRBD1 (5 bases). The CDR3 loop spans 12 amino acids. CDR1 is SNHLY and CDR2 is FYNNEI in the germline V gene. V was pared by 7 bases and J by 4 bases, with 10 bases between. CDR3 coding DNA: TGTGCCAGCAATGGGGGGAGCTATGGCTACACCTTC. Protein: CASNGGSYGYTF.

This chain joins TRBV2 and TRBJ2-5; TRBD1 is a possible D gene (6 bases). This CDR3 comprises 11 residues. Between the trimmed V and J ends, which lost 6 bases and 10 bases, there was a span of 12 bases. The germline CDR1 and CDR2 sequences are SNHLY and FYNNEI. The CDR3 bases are TGTGCCAGCAGGCAACAGGGAATCCAGTACTTC. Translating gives CASRQQGIQYF. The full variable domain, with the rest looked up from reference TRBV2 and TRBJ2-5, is EPEVTQTPSHQVTQMGQEVILRCVPISNHLYFYWYRQILGQKVEFLVSFYNNEISEKSEIFDDQFSVERPDGSNFTLKIRSTKLEDSAMYFCASRQQGIQYFGPGTRLLVL.